This is a list of T cell receptor beta chains from one sample in a study of T cell responses to AZD1222 COVID-19 vaccine. Clones were sequenced by immunoSEQ multiplex PCR, and TCRdb holds only the in-frame ones, with some missing. Altogether 150,000 to 200,000 clones are present, roughly 94% being singletons, with the ten largest covering 5.1%. The specimen comprised peripheral blood, sampled 28 days after the second AZD1222 dose. The receptor set was obtained from an adult who received the AZD1222 COVID-19 vaccine. Each CDR3 is given with its conserved first and last residue. D genes are given only for firm matches. A row's size may be missing; if present it is once, few, many or a size class.

j_call,d_call,v_call,clone_size,cdr3_aa,cdr3_nt
TRBJ1-1,.,TRBV4-1,.,CASSQVTAANTEAFF,TGCGCCAGCAGCCAAGTGACAGCGGCTAACACTGAAGCTTTCTTT
TRBJ2-7,.,TRBV2,few,CASSEVRESRHEQYF,TGTGCCAGCAGTGAAGTGAGGGAGAGTCGCCACGAGCAGTACTTC
TRBJ2-5,TRBD2,TRBV15,.,CATSRARGGALQYF,TGTGCCACCAGCAGAGCTCGCGGGGGGGCCCTCCAGTACTTC
TRBJ1-4,TRBD1,TRBV7-9,once,CASSTGQGPEKLFF,TGTGCCAGCAGCACTGGACAGGGTCCTGAAAAACTGTTTTTT
TRBJ1-1,.,TRBV19,.,CASSTKSMNTEAFF,TGTGCCAGTAGTACGAAGTCCATGAACACTGAAGCTTTCTTT
TRBJ2-7,TRBD2,TRBV7-2,.,CASSLDSGSYEQYF,TGTGCCAGCAGCTTAGATAGCGGGAGTTACGAGCAGTACTTC
TRBJ2-7,TRBD1,TRBV7-9,.,CASSPGTGTYEQYF,TGTGCCAGCAGCCCAGGGACAGGGACCTACGAGCAGTACTTC
TRBJ2-7,TRBD2,TRBV19,.,CASSITGTRYEQYF,TGTGCCAGTAGTATAACCGGGACTAGGTACGAGCAGTACTTC
TRBJ2-7,.,TRBV7-2,few,CASSQDVLYEQYF,TGTGCCAGCAGCCAAGACGTCCTCTACGAGCAGTACTTC
TRBJ1-3,.,TRBV6-5,.,CASSYGRASTIYF,TGTGCCAGCAGTTATGGGCGTGCCAGCACCATATATTTT
TRBJ2-1,.,TRBV21-1,.,CASSTNSGRAYNEQFF,TGTGCCAGCAGCACCAATAGCGGGAGGGCCTACAATGAGCAGTTCTTC
TRBJ2-1,TRBD2,TRBV6-2/TRBV6-3,.,CASSSGLGGAYNEQFF,TGTGCCAGCAGTTCGGGACTAGGAGGAGCCTACAATGAGCAGTTCTTC